This is a list of T cell receptor beta chains from one sample in a study of identical twins. TCRdb re-derived calls from the 5' RACE reads in MiXCR, one entry per CDR3 protein. The sample comprises 500,000 or so distinct CDR3 sequences, less than 25% of which are singletons, and roughly 0.9% rests with the top ten. The same data also went into a second study, on T cells expressing NK-cell markers.

The specimen was CD4+ T cells sorted from blood. These receptor sequences come from a woman younger than 35 in good health. The CDR3 runs from the conserved cysteine through the conserved F or W. The order of the fields is D gene, V gene, clone size, J gene, CDR3 DNA, CDR3 protein. The D gene is left open where the match is weak. Clone size is stated in some rows and not others, as once, few, many or a class when expanded.

>TRBD2|TRBV7-9|few|TRBJ2-5
TGTGCCAGCAGCCCTGGACTAGCGGCAGAGACCCAGTACTTC
CASSPGLAAETQYF
>TRBD1|TRBV6-2/TRBV6-3|.|TRBJ2-7
TGTGCCAGCGTAATACAGGGGGGATACGAGCAGTACTTC
CASVIQGGYEQYF
>.|TRBV5-1|few|TRBJ2-1
TGCGCCAGCAGCGTGGGGCCCGGGGGCCCCAATGAGCAGTTCTTC
CASSVGPGGPNEQFF
>.|TRBV10-3|.|TRBJ1-1
TGTGCCATCAGTGTTATCGGGGCGGGGAACACTGAAGCTTTCTTT
CAISVIGAGNTEAFF
>TRBD1|TRBV20-1|few|TRBJ1-1
TGCAGTGCCCCCCGGACAGGGGGAGCTTTCTTT
CSAPRTGGAFF
>.|TRBV7-2|few|TRBJ2-1
TGTGCCAGCAGCCCCCCCATTAGAGCGACCTCCTACAATGAGCAGTTCTTC
CASSPPIRATSYNEQFF
>.|TRBV20-1|few|TRBJ2-7
TGCAGTGCTGGAGGGGGTCGGGGGAGCTCCTACGAGCAGTACTTC
CSAGGGRGSSYEQYF
>.|TRBV12-3/TRBV12-4|few|TRBJ1-6
TGTGCCAGCTGTAGAGGGGGATCACCCCTCCACTTT
CASCRGGSPLHF
>TRBD1|TRBV10-3|.|TRBJ1-1
TGTGCCACTAGAGGACAGGGCGCGTACACTGAAGCTTTCTTT
CATRGQGAYTEAFF
>TRBD2|TRBV20-1|few|TRBJ2-1
TGCAGTGCGAGGATACTAGCGGGGCATTCCTACAATGAGCAGTTCTTC
CSARILAGHSYNEQFF
>.|TRBV29-1|many|TRBJ1-1
TGCAGCGTCGGCCTTGGGGGGGACACTGAAGCTTTCTTT
CSVGLGGDTEAFF
>.|TRBV6-1|.|TRBJ2-3
TGTGCCACGGGACAAGATACGCAGTATTTT
CATGQDTQYF
>.|TRBV6-5|many|TRBJ2-7
TGTGCCAGCAGTTACTCGCCGGGCGATACCTACGAGCAGTACTTC
CASSYSPGDTYEQYF
>TRBD2|TRBV7-8|few|TRBJ2-7
TGTGCCAGCAGCTTCCTCCTCGGGACTACCCCTCGGGAGCAGTACTTC
CASSFLLGTTPREQYF
>.|TRBV6-6|few|TRBJ2-5
TGTGCCAGCCGTCGGGGGTTGCAAGAGACCCAGTACTTC
CASRRGLQETQYF
>.|TRBV5-1|many|TRBJ2-1
TGCGCCAGCAGTAGTGGGTTTGACCCCAATGAGCAGTTCTTC
CASSSGFDPNEQFF
>.|TRBV5-1|many|TRBJ2-1
TGTGCTAGCAGCCTGGGCTGGGGGAATGAGCAGTTCTTC
CASSLGWGNEQFF
>.|TRBV29-1|.|TRBJ1-2
TGCAGCGCGGAACGGGACTCTAGCAGCGGCTACACCTTC
CSAERDSSSGYTF
>.|TRBV6-1|few|TRBJ2-3
TGTGCCAGCAGCCTCTCCCAGCACCCTTCGACAGATACGCAGTATTTT
CASSLSQHPSTDTQYF
>.|TRBV18|many|TRBJ1-5
TGTGCCAGCTCACCGGGAACCGGGGCAAAATATAGCAATCAGCCCCAGCATTTT
CASSPGTGAKYSNQPQHF
>TRBD2|TRBV11-2|.|TRBJ2-5
TGTGCCAGCAGTACGGGACTAGCGCCTAGAAAGTACTTC
CASSTGLAPRKYF
>.|TRBV6-5|.|TRBJ1-1
TGTGCCAGCAGTTACCCTGGGACGGTACCTTCTGAAGCTTTCTTT
CASSYPGTVPSEAFF
>TRBD2|TRBV7-9|.|TRBJ2-1
TGTGCCAGCAGCCAAACTAGCGGGAGATTGGGATGGATTGAGCAGTTCTTC
CASSQTSGRLGWIEQFF
>.|TRBV5-1|many|TRBJ2-5
TGCGCCAGCAGCTTTGGGGGGGAGACCCAGTACTTC
CASSFGGETQYF
>TRBD2|TRBV10-3|.|TRBJ2-7
TGTGCCATCAGCGCCGGGGGGAGCGGGAGGGGGTACGAGCAGTACTTC
CAISAGGSGRGYEQYF
>TRBD1|TRBV4-3|.|TRBJ2-4
TGCGCCAGCAGCCAAGAAGTCACAGGGGGCTTAAACATTCAGTACTTC
CASSQEVTGGLNIQYF
>TRBD1|TRBV6-1|.|TRBJ2-7
TGTGCCAGCAAAAACCGGGACAGGAGCTCCTACGAGCAGTACTTC
CASKNRDRSSYEQYF
>.|TRBV12-3/TRBV12-4|few|TRBJ1-3
TGTGCCAGCAGTTTCGGCGAAACCTCTGGAAACACCATATATTTT
CASSFGETSGNTIYF
>.|TRBV24-1|.|TRBJ2-1
TGTGCCACCAGTGATCCCCGGGACCTCTACAATGAGCAGTTCTTC
CATSDPRDLYNEQFF
>.|TRBV7-9|few|TRBJ2-1
TGTGCCAGCAGCCCCCGGGACGACAATGAGCAGTTCTTC
CASSPRDDNEQFF
>TRBD1|TRBV30|few|TRBJ1-6
TGTGCCTGGAGTGGTACAGGGGCTAAAAATTCACCCCTCCACTTT
CAWSGTGAKNSPLHF
>.|TRBV29-1|few|TRBJ1-1
TGCAGCGTTGAAGGTCAGGGGTTCGGGGAAGCTTTCTTT
CSVEGQGFGEAFF
>.|TRBV10-3|.|TRBJ2-3
TGTGCCACTTCATTAAATGGGGATACGCAGTATTTT
CATSLNGDTQYF
>.|TRBV5-1|many|TRBJ1-2
TGCGCCAGCAGCGAGAATGTGGCTGGCTACACCTTC
CASSENVAGYTF
>.|TRBV6-1|.|TRBJ1-5
TGTGCCAGCAGGTCAAGAGACAATCAGCCCCAGCATTTT
CASRSRDNQPQHF
>.|TRBV29-1|.|TRBJ2-6
TGCAGCGTCGACTTGGGGGCAGGGGCCAACGTCCTGACTTTC
CSVDLGAGANVLTF
>.|TRBV20-1|few|TRBJ2-1
TGCAGTGCAACAATCGGAGGGGAGCAGTTCTTC
CSATIGGEQFF
>.|TRBV18|.|TRBJ1-4
TGTGCCAGCTCATACAGGGAAAATGAAAAACTGTTTTTT
CASSYRENEKLFF
>.|TRBV20-1|.|TRBJ2-1
TGCAGTGCTAGTAGCCGGAGTGTCGGCTATGAGCAGTTCTTC
CSASSRSVGYEQFF
>TRBD1|TRBV5-1|.|TRBJ1-5
TGCGCCAGCAGCGTAGGGACAGGGAGCCAGCCCCAGCATTTT
CASSVGTGSQPQHF
>TRBD2|TRBV6-2/TRBV6-3|few|TRBJ2-1
TGTGCCAGCCTTACCCTTCTAGCGGGGGGCTCGCACGTGCAGTTCTTC
CASLTLLAGGSHVQFF
>.|TRBV12-3/TRBV12-4|few|TRBJ2-7
TGTGCCAGCGGGAACTCCTACGAGCAGTACTTC
CASGNSYEQYF
>TRBD1|TRBV20-1|.|TRBJ1-5
TGCAGTGCCACACAGGGGGAGAATAGCAATCAGCCCCAGCATTTT
CSATQGENSNQPQHF
>.|TRBV12-3/TRBV12-4|many|TRBJ2-7
TGTGCCAGCAGTCCCCCAAGTAGCGAGCAGTACTTC
CASSPPSSEQYF
>TRBD1|TRBV20-1|few|TRBJ2-1
TGCAGTGCTACCCGGGACAGGGGGCTGAATGAGCAGTTCTTC
CSATRDRGLNEQFF
>.|TRBV7-3|.|TRBJ2-5
TGTGCCAGCTCAAGGGAGGGACACCTACGCGAGACCCAGTACTTC
CASSREGHLRETQYF
>TRBD2|TRBV7-2|few|TRBJ2-7
TGTGCCAGCAGCAAAAGCGGGGATGGATACTACGAGCAGTACTTC
CASSKSGDGYYEQYF
>.|TRBV20-1|many|TRBJ2-1
TGCAGTGCTAGGCCCGGATACAATGAGCAGTTCTTC
CSARPGYNEQFF
>.|TRBV5-6|.|TRBJ2-1
TGTGCCAGCAGCTTGTACAGCGGGTATGACAATGAGCAGTTCTTC
CASSLYSGYDNEQFF
>.|TRBV12-3/TRBV12-4|.|TRBJ2-7
TGTGCCAATTCTGTGACTTCCTACGAGCAGTACTTC
CANSVTSYEQYF